This T cell receptor (beta chain) was identified in a study of blood T cell repertoires in COVID-19. CDR3 length equals 19 residues. Authors' analysis steps: For nucleated cells, counts were estimated from reference gene primer amplification. Here immunoSEQ multiplex PCR was the method, and the copy in TCRdb shows in-frame clones only, minus some. V, J and clone size derive from that table, while D and trimming were established from the DNA sequence. The sample contains 200,000 to 250,000 clones, roughly 85% of which appear only once. The material sequenced was PBMCs or T cells enriched from blood (not recorded which). This receptor was identified in a woman between 45 and 65 years old with acute COVID-19. V usage is TRBV1 and J usage is TRBJ2-7; TRBD2 is the table's D call, not checked against the DNA. TRBV1 is deemed a pseudogene. The CDR3 DNA follows: TGCACCAGCAGCCCAAAAGGACTAGGGACTAGCGGGGGGCAATACGAGCAGTACTTC. It is translated as CTSSPKGLGTSGGQYEQYF.